These T cell receptor beta chains were read from a single sample in a study of blood T cell repertoires in COVID-19. The method was immunoSEQ multiplex PCR; TCRdb's version includes in-frame clones alone and lacks a portion of them. This sample yields 80,000 to 100,000 clones, of which roughly 85% are seen a single time; 3.5% to 5.5% belongs to the top ten. Sequencing used peripheral blood. All receptors come from a man in his 70s with acute or convalescent COVID-19. The CDR3 runs from the conserved cysteine through the conserved F or W. Fields, in order: D gene, V gene, J gene, clone size, CDR3 protein, CDR3 DNA. D genes are given only for firm matches. Rows give clone size only sometimes, using once, few, many, or a class for an expanded clone.

>TRBD1|TRBV6-6|TRBJ1-6|.
CASSTRQGWYSPLHF
TGTGCCAGCAGTACCAGACAGGGATGGTATTCACCCCTCCACTTT
>.|TRBV5-1|TRBJ2-2|.
CASSSQGISTGELFF
TGCGCCAGCAGCTCCCAGGGAATTTCCACCGGGGAGCTGTTTTTT
>.|TRBV15|TRBJ2-2|.
CATPRQGNTGELFF
TGTGCCACCCCCAGGCAGGGGAACACCGGGGAGCTGTTTTTT
>.|TRBV5-1|TRBJ1-5|.
CASRREDNQPQHF
TGCGCCAGCAGGAGGGAGGACAATCAGCCCCAGCATTTT
>TRBD1|TRBV2|TRBJ1-2|.
CASSEGGQPLSGYTF
TGTGCCAGCAGTGAAGGGGGACAGCCGCTTTCTGGCTACACCTTC
>TRBD1|TRBV7-9|TRBJ2-1|.
CASGDRGRRDEQFF
TGTGCCAGCGGGGACAGGGGGCGGAGGGATGAGCAGTTCTTC
>.|TRBV28|TRBJ1-2|once
CASSPMRGIDYGYTF
TGTGCCAGCAGCCCGATGCGGGGAATCGACTATGGCTACACCTTC
>TRBD1|TRBV28|TRBJ2-5|.
CASSLTDRDLLLQYF
TGTGCCAGCAGTTTAACGGACAGGGACCTACTTCTCCAGTACTTC
>TRBD1|TRBV10-1|TRBJ2-7|.
CASSEGRDSLYEQYF
TGCGCCAGCAGTGAAGGACGGGACAGCCTCTACGAGCAGTACTTC
>.|TRBV12-1|TRBJ2-4|.
CASSPKVVEMGHIQYF
TGTGCCAGCAGTCCTAAGGTGGTCGAGATGGGGCACATTCAGTACTTC
>.|TRBV7-8|TRBJ2-7|.
CASSFPLEGQRLGAYEQYF
TGTGCCAGCAGCTTTCCCCTCGAAGGACAGCGCCTTGGGGCCTACGAGCAGTACTTC
>TRBD1|TRBV5-6|TRBJ2-1|.
CASSMGKTGVIYNEQFF
TGTGCCAGCTCCATGGGAAAGACAGGGGTCATATACAATGAGCAGTTCTTC
>.|TRBV3-1/TRBV3-2|TRBJ1-5|.
CASSARQTSNQPQHF
TGTGCCAGCAGCGCCCGACAAACTAGCAATCAGCCCCAGCATTTT
>.|TRBV18|TRBJ2-7|.
CASRGGDSPYEQYF
TGTGCCAGCAGGGGAGGAGACAGCCCCTACGAGCAGTACTTC
>.|TRBV6-5|TRBJ2-5|.
CASGGSTQETQYF
TGTGCCAGCGGGGGGTCTACACAAGAGACCCAGTACTTC
>TRBD1|TRBV19|TRBJ2-5|.
CATSRDRGLETQYF
TGTGCCACGAGCCGGGACAGGGGGCTCGAGACCCAGTACTTC
>.|TRBV3-1/TRBV3-2|TRBJ1-2|.
CASSQDPGDYGYTF
TGTGCCAGCAGCCAAGATCCAGGGGACTATGGCTACACCTTC